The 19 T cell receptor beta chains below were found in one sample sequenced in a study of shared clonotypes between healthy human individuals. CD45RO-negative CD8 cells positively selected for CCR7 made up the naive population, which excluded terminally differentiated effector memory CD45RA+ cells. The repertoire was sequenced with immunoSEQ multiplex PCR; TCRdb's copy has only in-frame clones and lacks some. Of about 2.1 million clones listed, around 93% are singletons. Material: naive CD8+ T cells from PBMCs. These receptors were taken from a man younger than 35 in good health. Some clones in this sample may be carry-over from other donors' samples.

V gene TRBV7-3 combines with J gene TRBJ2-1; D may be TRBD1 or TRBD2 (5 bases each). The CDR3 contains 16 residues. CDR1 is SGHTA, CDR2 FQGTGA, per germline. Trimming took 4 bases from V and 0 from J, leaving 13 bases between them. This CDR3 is CASSWLGDRSYNEQFF. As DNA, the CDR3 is TGTGCCAGCAGCTGGTTGGGGGATCGCTCCTACAATGAGCAGTTCTTC.

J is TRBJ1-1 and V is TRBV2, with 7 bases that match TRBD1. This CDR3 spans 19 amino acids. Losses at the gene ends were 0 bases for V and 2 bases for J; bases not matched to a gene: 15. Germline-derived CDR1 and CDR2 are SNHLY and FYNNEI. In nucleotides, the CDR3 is TGTGCCAGCAGTGAAGCCCGGTTAAGACAGGGCACGGGAAACACTGAAGCTTTCTTT. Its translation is CASSEARLRQGTGNTEAFF.

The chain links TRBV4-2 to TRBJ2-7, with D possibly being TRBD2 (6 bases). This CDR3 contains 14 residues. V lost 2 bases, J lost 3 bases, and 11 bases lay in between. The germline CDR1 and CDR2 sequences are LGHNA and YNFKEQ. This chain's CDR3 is CASSQPGADYEQYF. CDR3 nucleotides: TGTGCCAGCAGCCAACCGGGAGCCGACTACGAGCAGTACTTC.

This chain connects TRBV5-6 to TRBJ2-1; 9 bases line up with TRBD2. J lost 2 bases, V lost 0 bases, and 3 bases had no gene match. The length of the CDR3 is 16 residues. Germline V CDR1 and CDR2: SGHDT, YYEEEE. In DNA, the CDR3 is TGTGCCAGCAGCTTGGGTGGCGGGAGGGCCTACAATGAGCAGTTCTTC. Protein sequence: CASSLGGGRAYNEQFF. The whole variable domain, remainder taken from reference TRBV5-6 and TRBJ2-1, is DAGVTQSPTHLIKTRGQQVTLRCSPKSGHDTVSWYQQALGQGPQFIFQYYEEEERQRGNFPDRFSGHQFPNYSSELNVNALLLGDSALYLCASSLGGGRAYNEQFFGPGTRLTVL.

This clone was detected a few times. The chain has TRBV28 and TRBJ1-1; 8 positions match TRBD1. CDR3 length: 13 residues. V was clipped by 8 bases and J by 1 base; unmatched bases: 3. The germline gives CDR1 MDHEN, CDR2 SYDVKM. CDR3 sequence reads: CASRDRTNTEAFF. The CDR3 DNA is TGTGCCAGCCGGGACAGGACGAACACTGAAGCTTTCTTT.

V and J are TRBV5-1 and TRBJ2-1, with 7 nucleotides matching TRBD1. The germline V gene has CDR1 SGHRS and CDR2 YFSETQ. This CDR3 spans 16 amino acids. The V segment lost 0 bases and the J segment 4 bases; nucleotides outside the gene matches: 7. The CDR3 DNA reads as TGCGCCAGCAGCTTGGCCGGGACAGTGGCATACAATGAGCAGTTCTTC. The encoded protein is CASSLAGTVAYNEQFF.

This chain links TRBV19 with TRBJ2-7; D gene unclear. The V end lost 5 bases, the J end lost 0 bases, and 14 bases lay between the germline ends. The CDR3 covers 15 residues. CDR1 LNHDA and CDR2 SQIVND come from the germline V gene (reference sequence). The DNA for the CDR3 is TGTGCCAGTAGTCCCCTTCCACAGAGCTCCTACGAGCAGTACTTC. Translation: CASSPLPQSSYEQYF.

Here the CDR3 reads CATGIYEAGELFF. In nucleotides, the CDR3 is TGTGCCACCGGGATCTACGAGGCCGGGGAGCTGTTTTTT. This chain uses TRBV19 with TRBJ2-2, with D possibly being TRBD2 (5 bases). V shed 10 bases and J shed 6 bases, with 15 bases lying between them. Germline values: CDR1 LNHDA, CDR2 SQIVND (reference sequence). This CDR3 has 13 residues. Filled out from reference TRBV19 and TRBJ2-2, the complete variable domain reads DGGITQSPKYLFRKEGQNVTLSCEQNLNHDAMYWYRQDPGQGLRLIYYSQIVNDFQKGDIAEGYSVSREKKESFPLTVTSAQKNPTAFYLCATGIYEAGELFFGEGSRLTVL.

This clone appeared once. CDR3 DNA: TGTGCCAGCAGCTCCAGGGCCTACGAGCAGTACTTC. This translates into CASSSRAYEQYF. The V gene is TRBV7-9, the J gene TRBJ2-7; the D gene is possibly TRBD1 (5 bases). The CDR3 loop spans 12 amino acids. Trimming cost V 4 bases and J 2 bases, with 6 bases left between them. Germline CDR1 is SEHNR and CDR2 is FQNEAQ (reference sequence).

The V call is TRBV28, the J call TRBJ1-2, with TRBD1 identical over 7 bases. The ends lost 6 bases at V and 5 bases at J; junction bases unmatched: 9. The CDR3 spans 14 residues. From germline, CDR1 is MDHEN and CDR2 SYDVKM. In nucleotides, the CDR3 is TGTGCCAGCAGCCCCACCAGGGGGGTGTATGGCTACACCTTC. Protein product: CASSPTRGVYGYTF.

The CDR3 bases are TGTGCCAGCAGTCCGGGACTAGCGGGAGGTTTTGAGACCCAGTACTTC. Amino acid sequence: CASSPGLAGGFETQYF. The chain couples TRBV27 to TRBJ2-5; 15 bases agree with TRBD2. The CDR3 totals 16 residues. Germline-derived CDR1 and CDR2 are MNHEY and SMNVEV (reference sequence). J lost 5 bases, V lost 5 bases, and 6 bases had no gene match.

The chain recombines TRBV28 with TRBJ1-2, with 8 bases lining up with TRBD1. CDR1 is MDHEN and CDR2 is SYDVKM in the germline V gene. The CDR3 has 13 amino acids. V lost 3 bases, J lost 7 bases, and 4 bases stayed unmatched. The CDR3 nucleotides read TGTGCCAGCAGTTTGACAGGGGTGCGTGGCTACACCTTC. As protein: CASSLTGVRGYTF.

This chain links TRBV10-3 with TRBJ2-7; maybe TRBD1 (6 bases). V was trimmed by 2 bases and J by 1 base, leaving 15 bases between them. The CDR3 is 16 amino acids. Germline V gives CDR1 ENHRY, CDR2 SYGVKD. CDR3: CAISERDTLWSYEQYF. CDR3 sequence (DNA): TGTGCCATCAGTGAGCGGGACACCCTGTGGTCCTACGAGCAGTACTTC.

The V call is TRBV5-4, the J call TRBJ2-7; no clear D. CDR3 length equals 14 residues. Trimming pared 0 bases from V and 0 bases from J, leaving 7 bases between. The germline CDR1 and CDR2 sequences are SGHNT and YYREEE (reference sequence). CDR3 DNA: TGTGCCAGCAGCTTGGAGAAGGACTCCTACGAGCAGTACTTC. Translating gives CASSLEKDSYEQYF. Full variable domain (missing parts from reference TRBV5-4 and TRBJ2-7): ETGVTQSPTHLIKTRGQQVTLRCSSQSGHNTVSWYQQALGQGPQFIFQYYREEENGRGNFPPRFSGLQFPNYSSELNVNALELDDSALYLCASSLEKDSYEQYFGPGTRLTVT.

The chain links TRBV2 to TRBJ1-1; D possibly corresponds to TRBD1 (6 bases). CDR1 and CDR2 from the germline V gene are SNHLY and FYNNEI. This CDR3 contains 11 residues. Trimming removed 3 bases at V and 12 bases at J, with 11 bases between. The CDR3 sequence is CASSDKRGTFF. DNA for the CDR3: TGTGCCAGCAGTGATAAGAGGGGGACTTTCTTT.

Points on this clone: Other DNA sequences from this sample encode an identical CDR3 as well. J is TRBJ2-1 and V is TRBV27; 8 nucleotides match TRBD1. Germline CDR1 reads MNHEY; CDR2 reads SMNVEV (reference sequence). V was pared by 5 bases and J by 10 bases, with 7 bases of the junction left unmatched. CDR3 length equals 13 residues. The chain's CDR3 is CASSPSGTGEQFF. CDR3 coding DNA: TGTGCCAGCAGTCCCTCCGGGACAGGCGAGCAGTTCTTC.

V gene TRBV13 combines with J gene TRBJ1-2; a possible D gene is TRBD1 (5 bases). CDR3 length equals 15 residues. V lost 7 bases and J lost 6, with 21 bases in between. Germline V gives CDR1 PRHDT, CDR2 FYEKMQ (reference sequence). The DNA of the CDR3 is TGTGCCAGCACCTTGAGGGGCGGTTGGGGTAATGGCTACACCTTC. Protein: CASTLRGGWGNGYTF.

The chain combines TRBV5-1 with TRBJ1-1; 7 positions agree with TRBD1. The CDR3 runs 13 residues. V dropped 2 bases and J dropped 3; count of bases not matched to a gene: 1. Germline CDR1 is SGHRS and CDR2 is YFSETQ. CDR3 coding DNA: TGCGCCAGCAGCTTAACAGGGGACACTGAAGCTTTCTTT. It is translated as CASSLTGDTEAFF.

CDR3 nucleotide sequence: TGTGCCAGCAGCGTAGGTGGAAAGACTAATGAAAAACTGTTTTTT. This gives the protein CASSVGGKTNEKLFF. The chain joins TRBV9 to TRBJ1-4, with D uncertain. V lost 0 bases to trimming and J lost 2 bases, with 8 bases between them. Looked up from germline, CDR1 is SGDLS and CDR2 is YYNGEE. The CDR3 extends over 15 amino acids.